Included here is one TCR beta chain sequence, with context. The antigen is unknown. Of the isolated RNA, all was reverse transcribed, and so the sequenced material was expressed TCRB transcripts. The repertoire was sequenced with immunoSEQ multiplex PCR; TCRdb's copy has only in-frame clones and lacks some. The data show 500,000 to 650,000 clones, around 12% seen once. Per donor, one heparinised blood draw averaged approximately 120 mL. The data stem from a study of beta chain features in type 1 diabetes. Study as a whole: The examined sorted cells totaled about 98 million across samples. Overall study results and limits: Healthy donors had naive, central memory and Treg TCRB repertoires that appeared less similar than those seen among patients. Among all four CD4+ subsets, Type 1 diabetes patients had TCRB CDR3s that were moderately but significantly shorter. PCR may have favored shorter templates equally in patients and controls.

This CDR3 has 17 amino acids. Germline V lookup: CDR1 MNHNS, CDR2 SASEGT. Germline trimming cut 1 base from V and 7 bases from J; bases unmatched to any gene: 15. Material for sequencing was naive CD4+ T cells from blood. The receptor's source is a man aged 25 to 40 with type 1 diabetes. The chain is built from TRBV6-1 and TRBJ2-7; 8 bases match TRBD1. CDR3 sequence (DNA): TGTGCCAGCAGTGAAGGGACAGGGTCCTTCGAGTCAGAGGAGCAGTACTTC. This encodes CASSEGTGSFESEEQYF.